This T cell receptor (beta chain) was obtained from a study of Graves' ophthalmopathy and Graves' hyperthyroidism. This clonotype was detected ten times or more. Antigen: not known. Overall study findings and caveats: Most thyroid clonotypes with frequency above 0.001 were detected in blood too.

CAS ≥3, NOSPECS ≥4, moderate-to-severe activity and duration under 3 months marked donors with ophthalmopathy. RNA served as the template for amplifying TCR beta CDR3 regions. Second-round multiplex PCR came after a first-round RT-PCR that employed HTBI primers. TCRdb recomputed calls from the multiplex PCR reads with MiXCR, one row per CDR3 protein. Of 740,000 or so distinct CDR3 sequences listed, 40% are singletons. Germline V lookup: CDR1 SEHNR, CDR2 FQNEAQ (reference sequence). The V end was cut by 3 bases, the J end by 7 bases, with 13 bases between. The CDR3 is 14 residues long. Sequencing used peripheral blood. The J gene is TRBJ1-3, the V gene TRBV7-9, with D unresolved. The clonotype was recovered from an adult man with Graves' ophthalmopathy. The CDR3 DNA is TGTGCCAGCAGCTTCGGAGTTTGGCCGAACACCATATATTTT. It specifies CASSFGVWPNTIYF.